Below are 20 T cell receptor beta chains sequenced from a single sample in a study of blood T cell repertoires in COVID-19. Clones were sequenced by immunoSEQ multiplex PCR, and TCRdb holds only the in-frame ones, with some missing. In the table there are about 200,000 clones, around 85% of which are singletons. The sample comprised PBMCs or T cells enriched from blood (not recorded which). The receptors originated from a man aged 40-50 years who had recovered from COVID-19.

V usage is TRBV7-2 and J usage is TRBJ2-7; tentative D call: TRBD1 (6 bases). The CDR3 runs 16 residues. Germline V lookup: CDR1 SGHTA, CDR2 FQGNSA. V was shortened by 1 base and J by 1 base, with 14 bases between the two germline ends. The DNA for the CDR3 is TGTGCCAGCAGCTTAGGGGGGTCCAGGGGATCCTACGAGCAGTACTTC. As protein: CASSLGGSRGSYEQYF.

This sequence joins TRBV11-2 and TRBJ2-2, with a possible D match to TRBD2 (5 bases). The V and J ends lost 5 bases and 6 bases respectively, with 16 bases between them. Per the germline V gene, CDR1 is SGHAT and CDR2 is FQNNGV. There are 15 residues in the CDR3. In nucleotides, the CDR3 is TGTGCCAGCAGCCTGAGCGGAATAACGGCCGGGGAGCTGTTTTTT. As protein: CASSLSGITAGELFF.

The V call is TRBV4-1, the J call TRBJ2-7; 9 bases agree with TRBD1. Looked up from germline, CDR1 is MGHRA and CDR2 is YSYEKL. Unmatched junction bases numbered 3, after V lost 4 bases and J lost 2 bases. The CDR3 has 14 residues. The CDR3 loop reads CASSPTGGAYEQYF. In nucleotides, the CDR3 is TGCGCCAGCAGCCCAACAGGGGGCGCCTACGAGCAGTACTTC.

This chain uses TRBV7-9 with TRBJ2-5, with D perhaps TRBD2 (5 bases). The CDR3 loop spans 15 amino acids. Looked up from germline, CDR1 is SEHNR and CDR2 is FQNEAQ (reference sequence). V was shortened by 4 bases and J by 3 bases, with 15 bases between the two germline ends. The CDR3 is CASSSPTRFEETQYF. CDR3 nucleotide sequence: TGTGCCAGCAGCTCACCAACTAGATTCGAAGAGACCCAGTACTTC.

V gene TRBV7-2 combines with J gene TRBJ2-7; 7 bases line up with TRBD2. The germline CDR1 and CDR2 sequences are SGHTA and FQGNSA. CDR3 size: 16 residues. With 4 bases clipped from V and 1 base from J, the junction kept 10 bases outside the gene matches. The chain's CDR3 is CASSSLGREFSYEQYF. The DNA for the CDR3 is TGTGCCAGCAGCTCCTTGGGGCGGGAGTTTTCCTACGAGCAGTACTTC. The complete variable domain, with remaining parts taken from reference TRBV7-2 and TRBJ2-7, reads GAGVSQSPSNKVTEKGKDVELRCDPISGHTALYWYRQSLGQGLEFLIYFQGNSAPDKSGLPSDRFSAERTGGSVSTLTIQRTQQEDSAVYLCASSSLGREFSYEQYFGPGTRLTVT.

The V and J genes are TRBV5-1 and TRBJ1-2; D remains ambiguous. This CDR3 contains 13 residues. The V gene lost 6 bases and the J gene lost 8 bases, with 17 bases spanning the gap. Germline V gene lookup returns CDR1 SGHRS and CDR2 YFSETQ. The CDR3 is CASKLYPRSGYTF. CDR3 bases: TGCGCCAGCAAATTGTACCCTCGAAGCGGCTACACCTTC.

The rearrangement uses TRBV6-1 and TRBJ1-2; D might be TRBD1 (6 bases). The CDR3 contains 14 residues. Trimming removed 2 bases from V and 4 bases from J, with 11 bases in between. Germline V gene data show CDR1 as MNHNS and CDR2 as SASEGT. CDR3 DNA sequence: TGTGCCAGCAGTGAAATGACAGGTTCCTATGGCTACACCTTC. This sequence encodes CASSEMTGSYGYTF.

DNA for the CDR3: TGTGCCAGCAGCGTAGAAGGGACAAACACTGAAGCTTTCTTT. It codes for CASSVEGTNTEAFF. This chain joins TRBV9 and TRBJ1-1, with D possibly matching TRBD1 (6 bases). Trimming removed 0 bases from V and 2 bases from J, with 8 bases in between. From germline, CDR1 is SGDLS and CDR2 YYNGEE. The CDR3 covers 14 residues.

The V and J genes are TRBV9 and TRBJ2-1; TRBD2 matches at 9 bases. After removal of 1 base from V and 9 bases from J, the junction contained 11 bases not matched to a gene. CDR3 size: 16 residues. Germline-derived CDR1 and CDR2 are SGDLS and YYNGEE. The CDR3 DNA is TGTGCCAGCAGCGTATCGGGGCTAGCGGGATCGGGTGAGCAGTTCTTC. It yields the protein CASSVSGLAGSGEQFF.

The chain links TRBV5-4 to TRBJ2-7, with a possible D match to TRBD2 (5 bases). V lost 1 base, J lost 5 bases, and 13 bases lay in between. Germline CDR1 reads SGHNT; CDR2 reads YYREEE (reference sequence). The CDR3 runs 14 residues. CDR3 region: CASSLYSLGDEQYF. For the CDR3, the DNA is TGTGCCAGCAGCTTGTATTCACTGGGAGACGAGCAGTACTTC.

The chain combines TRBV12-3 or TRBV12-4 with TRBJ2-2, with a weak D call TRBD2 (5 bases). Trimming cost V 6 bases and J 7 bases, with 9 bases left between them. There are 12 residues in the CDR3. CDR3 coding DNA: TGTGCCAGCAGCAGGACTCGCGGGGAGCTGTTTTTT. This encodes CASSRTRGELFF.

This clone has more than one count but fewer than ten. This chain links TRBV3-1 (or the pseudogene TRBV3-2) with TRBJ2-7; TRBD1 agrees at 7 bases. In germline, CDR1 is LGHDT, CDR2 YNNKEL (reference sequence). CDR3 length equals 14 residues. Trimming removed 5 bases from V and 3 bases from J; junction bases left unmatched: 7. The CDR3 nucleotides are TGTGCCAGCAGCGCCCCAAGGGGGCTCTACGAGCAGTACTTC. Translating gives CASSAPRGLYEQYF.

This chain joins TRBV6-5 and TRBJ2-7; 8 bases map to TRBD1. With 7 bases clipped from V and 5 bases from J, the junction kept 13 bases outside the gene matches. The CDR3 has 15 amino acids. Germline CDR1 MNHEY, CDR2 SVGAGI. In DNA form, the CDR3 reads TGTGCCAGCACTTATACCAACAGGGGGTTCGACGAGCAGTACTTC. It yields the protein CASTYTNRGFDEQYF.

Note on this clone: A much more abundant neighbour one base away suggests this may be a read error. The V call is TRBV30, the J call TRBJ1-1, with a possible D match to TRBD1 (6 bases). The V gene's germline CDR1 is GTSNPN and CDR2 SVGIG (reference sequence). V lost 3 bases to trimming and J lost 0 bases, with 20 bases between them. This CDR3 contains 17 residues. CDR3 loop: CAWRPEQGLFMNTEAFF. DNA of the CDR3: TGTGCCTGGAGGCCCGAACAGGGCCTTTTTATGAACACTGAAGCTTTCTTT.

The V call is TRBV14, the J call TRBJ2-7; 7 nucleotides line up with TRBD1. Germline V CDR1 and CDR2: SGHDN, FVKESK. The ends lost 3 bases at V and 9 bases at J; junction bases unmatched: 8. This CDR3 spans 13 amino acids. The CDR3 here is CASSHRDSPVQYF. The CDR3 region has the DNA TGTGCCAGCAGCCACCGGGACAGCCCCGTGCAGTACTTC.

To note about this clone: Other nucleotide sequences from this sample produce the same CDR3. The genes are TRBV2 and TRBJ2-7; TRBD2 might be the D (6 bases). This CDR3 has 12 amino acids. Germline V gene lookup returns CDR1 SNHLY and CDR2 FYNNEI. Trimming removed 7 bases from V and 1 base from J, with 8 bases in between. The CDR3 protein is CASTSGSYEQYF. CDR3 nucleotides: TGTGCCAGCACAAGCGGGTCCTACGAGCAGTACTTC.

The rearrangement uses TRBV5-1 and TRBJ1-1; TRBD1 aligns across 9 bases. Unmatched junction bases numbered 7, after V lost 5 bases and J lost 5 bases. The CDR3 length is 14 residues. CDR1 and CDR2 from the germline V gene are SGHRS and YFSETQ. The chain's CDR3 is CASSPTGGETEAFF. The CDR3 DNA is TGCGCCAGCAGTCCCACAGGGGGCGAAACTGAAGCTTTCTTT.

The CDR3 loop is CASSLAGQGQYGYTF. CDR3 DNA sequence: TGTGCCAGCAGCTTAGCGGGGCAGGGACAGTATGGCTACACCTTC. The chain carries TRBV7-2 and TRBJ1-2; TRBD1 agrees at 7 bases. Germline lookup yields CDR1 SGHTA and CDR2 FQGNSA. The V and J ends lost 0 bases and 5 bases, in that order; junction bases with no gene match: 6. The CDR3 runs to 15 residues.

The chain links TRBV6-2 or TRBV6-3 to TRBJ2-7; D is possibly TRBD1 (5 bases). The germline V and J ends were trimmed by 5 bases and 3 bases, with 11 bases remaining between them. The CDR3 spans 13 residues. Germline V gene lookup returns CDR1 MNHEY and CDR2 SVGEGT. The CDR3 DNA follows: TGTGCCAGCAGTCACAGACAGTTCTACGAGCAGTACTTC. Its translation is CASSHRQFYEQYF.

This sequence joins TRBV11-2 and TRBJ2-1; 12 bases are shared with TRBD2. CDR3 length equals 16 residues. Per the germline V gene, CDR1 is SGHAT and CDR2 is FQNNGV. With 4 bases clipped from V and 6 bases from J, the junction kept 7 bases outside the gene matches. The CDR3 loop is CASSSRLAGVINEQFF. The CDR3 coding sequence is TGTGCCAGCAGCTCCAGACTAGCGGGAGTCATCAATGAGCAGTTCTTC.